This entry lists 32 T cell receptor beta chains sequenced from one sample in a study of cytomegalovirus exposure and HLA in healthy donors. Primers for the PCR totalled 60 Vbeta and 13 Jbeta. Produced via immunoSEQ multiplex PCR; TCRdb's table is partial and in-frame only. The listing records 55,000 or so clones. The material sequenced was PBMCs. The origin of the receptors is a woman aged 45-65 years in good health and CMV-seropositive.

The chain combines TRBV11-2 with TRBJ2-3; a weak D match, TRBD2 (6 bases). Trimming removed 3 bases at V and 6 bases at J, with 16 bases between. Germline lookup yields CDR1 SGHAT and CDR2 FQNNGV. The CDR3 loop spans 15 amino acids. DNA of the CDR3: TGTGCCAGCAGCTTGATAAGGGGTGGGAGGGATACGCAGTATTTT. Its protein is CASSLIRGGRDTQYF.

This sequence joins TRBV4-1 and TRBJ1-2; 8 bases fit TRBD1. Germline loops: CDR1 MGHRA, CDR2 YSYEKL. The V segment lost 0 bases and the J segment 8 bases; nucleotides outside the gene matches: 14. This CDR3 region has 17 residues. The CDR3 here is CASSQEGTGGIGAGYTF. CDR3 nucleotides: TGCGCCAGCAGCCAAGAAGGTACAGGGGGAATCGGAGCGGGCTACACCTTC.

V gene TRBV4-3 combines with J gene TRBJ1-4, with a possible D match to TRBD1 (5 bases). The CDR3 totals 17 residues. Germline V gene lookup returns CDR1 LGHNA and CDR2 YSLEER. Trimming cost V 0 bases and J 4 bases, with 15 bases left between them. For the CDR3, the DNA is TGCGCCAGCAGCCAAGAGTCCCGGGGGTTTGGTAATGAAAAACTGTTTTTT. It specifies CASSQESRGFGNEKLFF.

V and J are TRBV4-3 and TRBJ1-4; D gene ambiguous. Germline-derived CDR1 and CDR2 are LGHNA and YSLEER. The CDR3 runs 16 residues. V lost 0 bases and J lost 3, with 11 bases in between. DNA of the CDR3: TGCGCCAGCAGCCAAGATCGGGGTTTGGCTAATGAAAAACTGTTTTTT. This translates into CASSQDRGLANEKLFF.

The V gene is TRBV7-9, the J gene TRBJ2-2; D gene uncertain. The CDR3 covers 11 residues. The ends were cut back, 11 bases at V and 0 bases at J, with 4 bases in the middle. Germline CDR1 reads SEHNR; CDR2 reads FQNEAQ (reference sequence). CDR3 nucleotides: TGTGCCCAAACGAACACCGGGGAGCTGTTTTTT. Translation gives CAQTNTGELFF.

V gene TRBV28 combines with J gene TRBJ1-1; the match to TRBD1 covers 7 bases. Germline-derived CDR1 and CDR2 are MDHEN and SYDVKM. Unmatched junction bases numbered 6, after V lost 5 bases and J lost 3 bases. The CDR3 runs 14 residues. This chain's CDR3 is CASSLDRVDTEAFF. Here the CDR3 DNA reads TGTGCCAGCAGTCTAGACAGGGTGGACACTGAAGCTTTCTTT.

The chain combines TRBV15 with TRBJ1-4; D gene ambiguous. V dropped 3 bases and J dropped 0 bases, with 8 bases sitting between them. Per germline, CDR1 LNHNV and CDR2 YYDKDF (reference sequence). CDR3 size: 15 residues. The CDR3: CATSREDTTNEKLFF. The CDR3 region has the DNA TGTGCCACCAGCAGGGAAGACACAACTAATGAAAAACTGTTTTTT.

V usage is TRBV5-1 and J usage is TRBJ2-2; D gene ambiguous. Germline V gives CDR1 SGHRS, CDR2 YFSETQ. The CDR3 is 13 amino acids. V shed 2 bases and J shed 4 bases, with 6 bases lying between them. CDR3 protein: CASSFQATGELFF. The CDR3 DNA follows: TGCGCCAGCAGCTTCCAAGCCACCGGGGAGCTGTTTTTT.

V and J are TRBV7-2 and TRBJ2-3; the match to TRBD1 covers 7 bases. CDR1 SGHTA and CDR2 FQGNSA come from the germline V gene. V gave up 5 bases and J gave up 0 bases; unmatched junction bases: 5. This CDR3 has 15 amino acids. The CDR3 spells CASSARDSSTDTQYF. The CDR3 coding sequence is TGTGCCAGCAGCGCCCGGGACAGTAGCACAGATACGCAGTATTTT.

The gene calls are TRBV7-9 and TRBJ2-1, with D perhaps matching TRBD1 (6 bases). Germline-derived CDR1 and CDR2 are SEHNR and FQNEAQ (reference sequence). V dropped 4 bases and J dropped 4 bases, with 20 bases sitting between them. The CDR3 is 17 residues long. For the CDR3, the DNA is TGTGCCAGCAGCTCCACAAACAGGGTCCCCCTTTACAATGAGCAGTTCTTC. It encodes CASSSTNRVPLYNEQFF.

V gene TRBV28 combines with J gene TRBJ1-5, with a possible D match to TRBD1 (6 bases). This CDR3 region has 15 residues. CDR1 and CDR2 from the germline V gene are MDHEN and SYDVKM. V lost 5 bases to trimming and J lost 7 bases, with 18 bases between them. CDR3 protein: CASSMGQLPIQPQHF. CDR3 coding DNA: TGTGCCAGCAGTATGGGACAACTCCCGATCCAGCCCCAGCATTTT.

V usage is TRBV2 and J usage is TRBJ1-2; the D gene is possibly TRBD1 (6 bases). Germline CDR1 and CDR2: SNHLY and FYNNEI. V shed 3 bases and J shed 5 bases, with 13 bases lying between them. The CDR3 length is 14 residues. The CDR3: CASSEDGGRYGYTF. CDR3 bases: TGTGCCAGCAGTGAGGATGGGGGCCGGTATGGCTACACCTTC.

The chain employs TRBV28 and TRBJ1-2; no clear D gene. This CDR3 has 13 amino acids. CDR1 and CDR2 (germline): MDHEN, SYDVKM. The V gene lost 5 bases and the J gene lost 2 bases, with 9 bases spanning the gap. In DNA, the CDR3 is TGTGCCAGCAGTGTACTGGAGAACTATGGCTACACCTTC. Amino acids: CASSVLENYGYTF.

The chain carries TRBV5-1 and TRBJ2-7; D is undetermined. With 4 bases removed from V and 1 base from J, the gap between germline ends came to 9 bases. The CDR3 consists of 13 residues. Per the germline V gene, CDR1 is SGHRS and CDR2 is YFSETQ. Here the CDR3 DNA reads TGCGCCAGCAGCCTGGACCTATCCTACGAGCAGTACTTC. Its translation is CASSLDLSYEQYF.

As concerns this clone: The sample carries other DNA sequences with the same CDR3. The V gene is TRBV30, the J gene TRBJ1-3; a possible D gene is TRBD1 (5 bases). The CDR3 is made up of 15 amino acids. Germline V gene data show CDR1 as GTSNPN and CDR2 as SVGIG (reference sequence). Trimming shortened V by 3 bases and J by 4 bases, and 16 bases separated the two germline ends. The CDR3 reads CAWSLPRAGGNTIYF. CDR3 in DNA: TGTGCCTGGAGCCTCCCCAGGGCGGGGGGAAACACCATATATTTT.

J is TRBJ2-1 and V is TRBV5-1; D perhaps matches TRBD1 (5 bases). CDR3 length equals 15 residues. CDR1 and CDR2 from the germline V gene are SGHRS and YFSETQ. Trimming took off 0 bases at V and 2 bases at J, with 9 bases between the two ends. This CDR3 is CASSLDRPTYNEQFF. CDR3 coding DNA: TGCGCCAGCAGCTTGGACAGGCCGACCTACAATGAGCAGTTCTTC.

The chain combines TRBV5-6 with TRBJ1-5; 7 bases line up with TRBD1. J gave up 7 bases and V 1 base, and 14 bases lay outside the gene matches. The CDR3 contains 17 residues. Germline assignment: CDR1 SGHDT and CDR2 YYEEEE. The CDR3 DNA is TGTGCCAGCAGCTTGCTCGGGGCAGGGGGAGATCACCAGCCCCAGCATTTT. The encoded protein is CASSLLGAGGDHQPQHF.

The CDR3 nucleotides read TGTGCCAGCTCACTAGATTCACAGCCCCAGCATTTT. It encodes CASSLDSQPQHF. The chain recombines TRBV18 with TRBJ1-5; D gene unclear. Germline V CDR1 and CDR2: KGHSH, LQKENI. V lost 4 bases to trimming and J lost 7 bases, with 8 bases between them. The CDR3 loop spans 12 amino acids.

The V gene is TRBV2, the J gene TRBJ2-7; no reliable D call. The V and J ends lost 2 bases and 3 bases respectively, with 8 bases between them. This CDR3 comprises 13 residues. Per germline, CDR1 SNHLY and CDR2 FYNNEI. Here the CDR3 DNA reads TGTGCCAGCAGTGAATCCGCGCTCTACGAGCAGTACTTC. It yields the protein CASSESALYEQYF.

The J gene is TRBJ2-1, the V gene TRBV15, with no clear D. The V gene's germline CDR1 is LNHNV and CDR2 YYDKDF (reference sequence). CDR3 length: 12 amino acids. With 2 bases removed from V and 3 bases from J, the gap between germline ends came to 2 bases. The CDR3 DNA is TGTGCCACCAGCAGACTCTACAATGAGCAGTTCTTC. Residues: CATSRLYNEQFF.

The J gene is TRBJ1-1, the V gene TRBV18, with 7 bases fitting TRBD1. The J segment lost 8 bases and the V segment lost 1 base, leaving 1 base of the junction unmatched. The CDR3 has 12 amino acids. Germline V lookup: CDR1 KGHSH, CDR2 LQKENI. CDR3 nucleotides: TGTGCCAGCTCACCACGGGACAGCGAAGCTTTCTTT. Its protein product is CASSPRDSEAFF. Drawing the rest from reference TRBV18 and TRBJ1-1, the complete variable domain is NAGVMQNPRHLVRRRGQEARLRCSPMKGHSHVYWYRQLPEEGLKFMVYLQKENIIDESGMPKERFSAEFPKEGPSILRIQQVVRGDSAAYFCASSPRDSEAFFGQGTRLTVV.

The chain carries TRBV11-2 and TRBJ2-5, with TRBD1 matching 8 bases. The CDR3 length is 13 residues. The germline V gene has CDR1 SGHAT and CDR2 FQNNGV. Germline trimming cut 5 bases from V and 3 bases from J; bases unmatched to any gene: 2. The CDR3 bases are TGTGCCAGCAGCCGGGACAGGAAAGAGACCCAGTACTTC. Protein sequence: CASSRDRKETQYF.

The chain carries TRBV28 and TRBJ2-1; 10 bases map to TRBD1. With 6 bases clipped from V and 12 bases from J, the junction kept 11 bases outside the gene matches. Germline V gene lookup returns CDR1 MDHEN and CDR2 SYDVKM. The CDR3 runs to 14 residues. The CDR3 nucleotides are TGTGCCAGCAGACCCCCGGGACAGGGGAAATGGCAGTTCTTC. Translated, it gives CASRPPGQGKWQFF.

The V call is TRBV10-2, the J call TRBJ1-2; D not resolved. V lost 4 bases to trimming and J lost 6 bases, with 12 bases between them. CDR3 size: 13 residues. Germline V gives CDR1 WSHSY, CDR2 SAAADI. CDR3 in DNA: TGCGCCAGCAGTGCCAGATCATATGATGGCTACACCTTC. It is translated as CASSARSYDGYTF.

The V gene is TRBV30, the J gene TRBJ1-2; 7 nucleotides agree with TRBD1. CDR3 size: 13 residues. From germline, CDR1 is GTSNPN and CDR2 SVGIG (reference sequence). The V segment lost 0 bases and the J segment 5 bases; nucleotides outside the gene matches: 3. CDR3: CAWSVFRGYGYTF. The CDR3 DNA is TGTGCCTGGAGTGTATTCAGGGGGTATGGCTACACCTTC.

This sequence joins TRBV5-1 and TRBJ2-7; no firm D call. CDR1 and CDR2 (germline): SGHRS, YFSETQ. This CDR3 comprises 14 residues. V was shortened by 0 bases and J by 3 bases, with 10 bases between the two germline ends. DNA of the CDR3: TGCGCCAGCAGCTTGGCGGTAATAGACTACGAGCAGTACTTC. It is translated as CASSLAVIDYEQYF.

The chain uses TRBV29-1 and TRBJ2-5; tentative D call: TRBD1 (6 bases). Trimming took off 3 bases at V and 4 bases at J, with 9 bases between the two ends. This CDR3 has 12 residues. Per germline, CDR1 SQVTM and CDR2 ANQGSEA. CDR3 sequence reads: CSVDQGLETQYF. CDR3 DNA: TGCAGCGTTGATCAGGGGCTAGAGACCCAGTACTTC.

This chain joins TRBV5-1 and TRBJ2-3; TRBD2 agrees at 7 bases. Germline trimming cut 3 bases from V and 0 bases from J; bases unmatched to any gene: 4. Germline assignment: CDR1 SGHRS and CDR2 YFSETQ. This CDR3 is built from 15 residues. The CDR3 nucleotides are TGCGCCAGCAGCTGGGGGGGGGTGAGCACAGATACGCAGTATTTT. It translates to CASSWGGVSTDTQYF.

The CDR3, as DNA: TGTGCCAGCACGGACAGTCGCGCTGAAGCTTTCTTT. Translation gives CASTDSRAEAFF. This rearrangement joins TRBV6-5 to TRBJ1-1; the D gene is possibly TRBD1 (6 bases). The CDR3 runs to 12 residues. With 7 bases removed from V and 6 bases from J, the gap between germline ends came to 12 bases. The germline V gene has CDR1 MNHEY and CDR2 SVGAGI.

The V and J genes are TRBV28 and TRBJ1-5; D gene ambiguous. The CDR3 has 13 amino acids. The germline V gene encodes CDR1 MDHEN and CDR2 SYDVKM. V gave up 7 bases and J gave up 0 bases, with 7 bases separating them. The CDR3 sequence is CASKQNSNQPQHF. The CDR3 DNA follows: TGTGCCAGCAAACAGAATAGCAATCAGCCCCAGCATTTT.

The CDR3 here is CASRDRGGSADTQYF. The CDR3, as DNA: TGTGCCAGTAGAGACAGGGGGGGATCGGCAGATACGCAGTATTTT. The V call is TRBV19, the J call TRBJ2-3, with 9 nucleotides matching TRBD1. Germline trimming cut 6 bases from V and 4 bases from J; bases unmatched to any gene: 8. CDR1 and CDR2 from the germline V gene are LNHDA and SQIVND (reference sequence). This CDR3 has 15 amino acids.

This chain connects TRBV30 to TRBJ2-7; 12 bases agree with TRBD2. Germline CDR1 and CDR2: GTSNPN and SVGIG (reference sequence). Trimming took 0 bases from V and 4 from J; bases not matched to a gene: 10. The CDR3 sequence is 17 residues long. The CDR3 DNA reads as TGTGCCTGGAGTGTAGGTACCGTAGGACTAGCGGGGTACGAGCAGTACTTC. Protein: CAWSVGTVGLAGYEQYF.